The 19 T cell receptor beta chains below were found in one sample sequenced in a study of blood T cell repertoires in COVID-19. The table came from immunoSEQ multiplex PCR; TCRdb's copy has only in-frame clones and leaves some out. The table lists about 67,000 clones, more than 70% of them singletons, with roughly 6.5% in the top ten. Sequences were obtained from peripheral blood. The receptors derive from a woman in her fifties or sixties with acute or convalescent COVID-19.

The chain has TRBV7-2 and TRBJ1-1, with D possibly being TRBD1 (6 bases). Germline V lookup: CDR1 SGHTA, CDR2 FQGNSA. This CDR3 is built from 14 residues. V lost 0 bases, J lost 5 bases, and 10 bases lay in between. CDR3 residues: CASSLARGRTEAFF. CDR3 sequence (DNA): TGTGCCAGCAGCTTAGCTAGGGGGAGAACTGAAGCTTTCTTT.

The chain recombines TRBV2 with TRBJ2-1; perhaps TRBD2 as D (6 bases). The germline V and J ends were trimmed by 1 base and 8 bases, with 18 bases remaining between them. The germline gives CDR1 SNHLY, CDR2 FYNNEI. The CDR3 loop spans 16 amino acids. This CDR3 reads CASSEGGARARDEQFF. CDR3 sequence (DNA): TGTGCCAGCAGTGAAGGCGGGGCCAGGGCGAGGGATGAGCAGTTCTTC.

This clone turned up a few times. The rearrangement joins TRBV11-2 to TRBJ1-4; 10 nucleotides align to TRBD1. J was trimmed by 6 bases and V by 3 bases; bases with no gene match: 4. Germline V CDR1 and CDR2: SGHAT, FQNNGV. CDR3 length: 15 residues. The CDR3 reads CASSLGQGLYEKLFF. The DNA of the CDR3 is TGTGCCAGCAGCTTGGGACAGGGGTTGTATGAAAAACTGTTTTTT.

CDR3 coding DNA: TGTGCCAGCAGCCAAGATCGGACAGGGATCTACGAGCAGTACTTC. Translation gives CASSQDRTGIYEQYF. This chain uses TRBV3-1 (or the pseudogene TRBV3-2) with TRBJ2-7, with 8 positions matching TRBD1. Germline V gene lookup returns CDR1 LGHDT and CDR2 YNNKEL (reference sequence). The CDR3 runs to 15 residues. V shed 0 bases, J shed 3 bases, and the junction held 4 bases outside the gene matches.

This clone was observed a few times. The rearrangement uses TRBV27 and TRBJ2-1; 10 nucleotides align to TRBD1. With 5 bases clipped from V and 7 bases from J, the junction kept 11 bases outside the gene matches. The V gene's germline CDR1 is MNHEY and CDR2 SMNVEV (reference sequence). The CDR3 has 16 amino acids. CDR3 loop: CASSLPDRGSVNEQFF. Here the CDR3 DNA reads TGTGCCAGCAGTCTCCCGGACAGGGGGTCGGTAAATGAGCAGTTCTTC.

This clone was observed once. The V and J genes are TRBV7-9 and TRBJ1-1, with D possibly matching TRBD1 (6 bases). The CDR3 covers 13 residues. The ends were cut back, 5 bases at V and 10 bases at J, with 17 bases in the middle. Germline assignment: CDR1 SEHNR and CDR2 FQNEAQ (reference sequence). CDR3 nucleotides: TGTGCCAGCAGCCCTGGGGGGGCAAAAAGAGCTTTCTTT. It yields the protein CASSPGGAKRAFF.

The gene calls are TRBV6-6 and TRBJ2-3; 14 bases line up with TRBD2. V lost 5 bases to trimming and J lost 4 bases; unmatched junction nucleotides: 20. The CDR3 consists of 21 residues. Germline values: CDR1 MNHNY, CDR2 SVGAGI (reference sequence). CDR3 coding DNA: TGTGCCAGCAGTCCCTATCGAGGTCTTGGACTAGCGGGGGGTAACCCAGATACGCAGTATTTT. Translation: CASSPYRGLGLAGGNPDTQYF.

J is TRBJ1-1 and V is TRBV10-3; 8 nucleotides agree with TRBD1. The CDR3 spans 14 residues. Germline CDR1 ENHRY, CDR2 SYGVKD. The V gene end was trimmed by 8 bases and the J gene end by 5 bases; junction bases not matched to a gene: 10. The CDR3 spells CAIAPRTGPTEAFF. The CDR3, as DNA: TGTGCCATCGCTCCCCGGACAGGGCCGACTGAAGCTTTCTTT.

This chain uses TRBV5-1 with TRBJ2-7; TRBD1 aligns across 8 bases. V lost 3 bases and J lost 5; bases outside the gene matches: 4. CDR1 and CDR2 (germline): SGHRS, YFSETQ. The CDR3 covers 13 residues. CDR3 nucleotides: TGCGCCAGCAGCTGGACAGGGCTAAACGAGCAGTACTTC. Its translation is CASSWTGLNEQYF.

V and J are TRBV15 and TRBJ2-7, with 9 nucleotides matching TRBD1. The V gene's germline CDR1 is LNHNV and CDR2 YYDKDF (reference sequence). The trim removed 1 base at V and 3 bases at J, leaving 4 bases unmatched. The CDR3 is 15 amino acids. CDR3 region: CATSRGDREVYEQYF. The CDR3 nucleotides read TGTGCCACCAGCAGAGGGGACAGGGAGGTCTACGAGCAGTACTTC.

This clone was seen once. This chain joins TRBV7-9 and TRBJ1-5; 7 nucleotides match TRBD1. CDR1 SEHNR and CDR2 FQNEAQ come from the germline V gene (reference sequence). V trimming: 0 bases; J trimming: 4 bases; junction bases outside the gene matches: 0. CDR3 length: 14 amino acids. The CDR3 loop is CASSLAGQNQPQHF. CDR3 nucleotide sequence: TGTGCCAGCAGCTTAGCGGGACAGAATCAGCCCCAGCATTTT. The full variable domain, with the rest looked up from reference TRBV7-9 and TRBJ1-5, is DTGVSQNPRHKITKRGQNVTFRCDPISEHNRLYWYRQTLGQGPEFLTYFQNEAQLEKSRLLSDRFSAERPKGSFSTLEIQRTEQGDSAMYLCASSLAGQNQPQHFGDGTRLSIL.

This clone was seen a few times. The chain carries TRBV9 and TRBJ2-1, with D perhaps matching TRBD2 (5 bases). Germline values: CDR1 SGDLS, CDR2 YYNGEE. Trimming cost V 2 bases and J 7 bases, with 16 bases left between them. CDR3 length: 15 residues. The CDR3 bases are TGTGCCAGCAGCGTTTCGGGAAAAGGTAGGAATGAGCAGTTCTTC. It yields the protein CASSVSGKGRNEQFF. The variable domain in full, with the rest retrieved from reference TRBV9 and TRBJ2-1, is DSGVTQTPKHLITATGQRVTLRCSPRSGDLSVYWYQQSLDQGLQFLIQYYNGEERAKGNILERFSAQQFPDLHSELNLSSLELGDSALYFCASSVSGKGRNEQFFGPGTRLTVL.

The rearrangement links TRBV3-1 (or the pseudogene TRBV3-2) to TRBJ1-6, with 7 positions matching TRBD1. CDR1 is LGHDT and CDR2 is YNNKEL in the germline V gene (reference sequence). The V gene end was trimmed by 0 bases and the J gene end by 8 bases; junction bases not matched to a gene: 16. The CDR3 covers 19 residues. CDR3: CASSQDPTGEDAVDSPLHF. Written as DNA, the CDR3 is TGTGCCAGCAGCCAAGATCCTACAGGGGAGGACGCTGTAGATTCACCCCTCCACTTT.

The chain has TRBV5-1 and TRBJ2-7; maybe TRBD1 (6 bases). The CDR3 has 14 amino acids. Trimming shortened V by 4 bases and J by 1 base, and 12 bases separated the two germline ends. Looked up from germline, CDR1 is SGHRS and CDR2 is YFSETQ. The CDR3 DNA reads as TGCGCCAGCAGCCAAACAGGGAGTTCCTACGAGCAGTACTTC. Residues: CASSQTGSSYEQYF. Variable domain in full (rest from reference TRBV5-1 and TRBJ2-7): KAGVTQTPRYLIKTRGQQVTLSCSPISGHRSVSWYQQTPGQGLQFLFEYFSETQRNKGNFPGRFSGRQFSNSRSEMNVSTLELGDSALYLCASSQTGSSYEQYFGPGTRLTVT.

V and J are TRBV5-1 and TRBJ2-4; D may be TRBD1 (6 bases). The CDR3 has 12 residues. Trimming removed 6 bases from V and 6 bases from J, with 10 bases in between. The germline V gene encodes CDR1 SGHRS and CDR2 YFSETQ. CDR3 DNA sequence: TGCGCCAGCAAGGGGGATACAAACATTCAGTACTTC. Translated: CASKGDTNIQYF. Complete variable domain (other parts from reference TRBV5-1 and TRBJ2-4): KAGVTQTPRYLIKTRGQQVTLSCSPISGHRSVSWYQQTPGQGLQFLFEYFSETQRNKGNFPGRFSGRQFSNSRSEMNVSTLELGDSALYLCASKGDTNIQYFGAGTRLSVL.

The CDR3 region has the DNA TGCGCCAGCACCTGGAACGAGGGGAACACTGAAGCTTTCTTT. Translated: CASTWNEGNTEAFF. V gene TRBV4-3 combines with J gene TRBJ1-1; D gene ambiguous. This CDR3 spans 14 amino acids. CDR1 is LGHNA, CDR2 YSLEER, per germline. Trimming shortened V by 7 bases and J by 1 base, and 13 bases separated the two germline ends.

Written as DNA, the CDR3 is TGCGCCAGCAGCCCTGGGACAGGGAGAATTGAAAAACTGTTTTTT. Amino acids: CASSPGTGRIEKLFF. The rearrangement joins TRBV5-1 to TRBJ1-4; the match to TRBD1 covers 9 bases. CDR3 length equals 15 residues. Unmatched junction bases numbered 8, after V lost 4 bases and J lost 7 bases. Per the germline V gene, CDR1 is SGHRS and CDR2 is YFSETQ.

This clone has a count of ten or more. This chain uses TRBV3-1 (or the pseudogene TRBV3-2) with TRBJ1-1; D uncertain. V was shortened by 0 bases and J by 0 bases, with 11 bases between the two germline ends. The CDR3 sequence is 16 residues long. The germline gives CDR1 LGHDT, CDR2 YNNKEL (reference sequence). CDR3 sequence (DNA): TGTGCCAGCAGCCAAGACTTCACAGTCATGAACACTGAAGCTTTCTTT. This gives the protein CASSQDFTVMNTEAFF.

This sequence joins TRBV18 and TRBJ1-1, with D unresolved. Germline-derived CDR1 and CDR2 are KGHSH and LQKENI. CDR3 length: 17 amino acids. V was trimmed by 0 bases and J by 0 bases, leaving 14 bases between them. CDR3 protein: CASSPPGRGGMNTEAFF. The CDR3 DNA reads TGTGCCAGCTCACCACCCGGGCGGGGAGGCATGAACACTGAAGCTTTCTTT.